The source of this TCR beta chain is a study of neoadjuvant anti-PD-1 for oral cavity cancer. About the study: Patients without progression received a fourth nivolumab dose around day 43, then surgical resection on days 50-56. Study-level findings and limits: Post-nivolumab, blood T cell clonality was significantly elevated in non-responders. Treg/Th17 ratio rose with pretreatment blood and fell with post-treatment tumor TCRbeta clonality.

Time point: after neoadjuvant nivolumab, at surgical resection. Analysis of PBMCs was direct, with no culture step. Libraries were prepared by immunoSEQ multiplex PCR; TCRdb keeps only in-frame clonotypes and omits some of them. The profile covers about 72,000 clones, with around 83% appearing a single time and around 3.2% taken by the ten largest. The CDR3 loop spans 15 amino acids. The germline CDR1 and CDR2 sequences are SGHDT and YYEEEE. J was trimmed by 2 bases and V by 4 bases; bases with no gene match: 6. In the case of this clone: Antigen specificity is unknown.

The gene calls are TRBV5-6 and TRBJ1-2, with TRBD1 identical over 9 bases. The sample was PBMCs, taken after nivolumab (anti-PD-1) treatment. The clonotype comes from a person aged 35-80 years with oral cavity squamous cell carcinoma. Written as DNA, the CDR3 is TGTGCCAGCAGCCCGTGGGACAGGGTGAACTATGGCTACACCTTC. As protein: CASSPWDRVNYGYTF.